This TCR beta chain came from a study of Graves' ophthalmopathy and Graves' hyperthyroidism. The V and J ends lost 6 bases and 4 bases respectively, with 15 bases between them. Germline V gene sequence: CDR1 MDHEN, CDR2 SYDVKM. This CDR3 comprises 15 residues. RNA transcripts were the template, and TCR beta CDR3 regions were amplified from them. First-round RT-PCR used HTBI primers; second-round multiplex PCR followed. TCRdb recomputed calls from the multiplex PCR reads with MiXCR, one row per CDR3 protein. The sample contains some 410,000 distinct CDR3 sequences, 20% to 25% of which appear only once. Hyperthyroidism in these 18- to 65-year-old patients was newly diagnosed, lasting under 2 months. Certain patients, namely those with other autoimmune diseases, uncontrolled infections, pregnancy or lactation, were excluded. Study observations and caveats: In blood appeared most of the expanded thyroid clonotypes whose frequency exceeded 0.001. Ophthalmopathy progression prediction by the model yielded a sensitivity of approximately 70% and a specificity of around 72%.

This clonotype was observed many times. No antigen is known for it. The TCR comes from a woman younger than 35 with stable Graves' hyperthyroidism. The rearrangement joins TRBV28 to TRBJ2-2; D is uncertain. The specimen was peripheral blood. CDR3 bases: TGTGCCAGCAGCCCCACTTTTGGCGGCACCGGGGAGCTGTTTTTT. This gives the protein CASSPTFGGTGELFF.